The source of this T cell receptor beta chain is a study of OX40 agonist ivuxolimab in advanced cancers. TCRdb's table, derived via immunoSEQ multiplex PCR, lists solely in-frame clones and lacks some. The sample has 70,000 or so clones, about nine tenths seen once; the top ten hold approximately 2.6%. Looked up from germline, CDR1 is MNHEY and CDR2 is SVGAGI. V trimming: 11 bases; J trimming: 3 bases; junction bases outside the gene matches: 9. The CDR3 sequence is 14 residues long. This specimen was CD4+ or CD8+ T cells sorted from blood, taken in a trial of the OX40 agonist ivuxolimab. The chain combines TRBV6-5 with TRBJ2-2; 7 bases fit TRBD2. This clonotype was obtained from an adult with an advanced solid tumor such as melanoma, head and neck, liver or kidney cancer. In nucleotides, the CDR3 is TGTGCCTGCAAAGCGGGGTTCGACACCGGGGAGCTGTTTTTT. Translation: CACKAGFDTGELFF.